This T cell receptor (beta chain) originates from a study of blood T cell repertoires in COVID-19. Across the whole study: Samples taken during acute and convalescent COVID-19 were collected in the United States, Italy and Spain. PBMCs, B-cell-depleted T cells, or T cells provided the cDNA or gDNA that made up the material.

The CDR3 contains 14 residues. The J segment lost 3 bases and the V segment lost 5 bases, leaving 4 bases of the junction unmatched. Per germline, CDR1 LGHDT and CDR2 YNNKEL (reference sequence). As originally analysed: Estimation of nucleated cell counts was performed using reference gene primer amplification. Libraries were prepared by immunoSEQ multiplex PCR; TCRdb keeps only in-frame clonotypes and omits some of them. V and J calls and clone size are as listed in that table; D and trimming were resolved from the DNA. Altogether about 120,000 clones are present, roughly 82% being singletons, with the ten largest covering 16%.

The origin of this receptor is a woman aged 60-75 years with acute or convalescent COVID-19. This chain connects TRBV3-1 (or the pseudogene TRBV3-2) to TRBJ1-1, with 9 bases matching TRBD1. Sequencing was carried out using peripheral blood. In nucleotides, the CDR3 is TGTGCCAGCAGCGGGACAGGGTTGTACACTGAAGCTTTCTTT. The encoded protein is CASSGTGLYTEAFF.